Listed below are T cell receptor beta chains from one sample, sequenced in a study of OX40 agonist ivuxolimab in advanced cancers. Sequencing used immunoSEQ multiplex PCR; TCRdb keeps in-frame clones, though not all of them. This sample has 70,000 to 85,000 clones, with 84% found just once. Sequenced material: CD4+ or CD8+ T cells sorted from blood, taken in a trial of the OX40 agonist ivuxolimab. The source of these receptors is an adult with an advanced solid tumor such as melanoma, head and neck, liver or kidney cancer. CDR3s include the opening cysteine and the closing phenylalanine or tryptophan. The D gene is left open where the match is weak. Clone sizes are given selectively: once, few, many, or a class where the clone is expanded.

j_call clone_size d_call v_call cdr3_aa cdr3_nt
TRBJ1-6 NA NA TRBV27 CASSARNPLNSPLHF TGTGCCAGCAGTGCTCGAAATCCCCTGAATTCACCCCTCCACTTT
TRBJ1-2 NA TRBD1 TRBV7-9 CASSLHSGQGYGYTF TGTGCCAGCAGCTTACACTCCGGACAGGGGTATGGCTACACCTTC
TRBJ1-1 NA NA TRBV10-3 CAIRSTGNTEAFF TGTGCCATCAGGTCGACAGGGAACACTGAAGCTTTCTTT
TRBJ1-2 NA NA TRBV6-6 CASSPHERADYGYTF TGTGCCAGCAGTCCCCACGAGAGGGCTGACTATGGCTACACCTTC
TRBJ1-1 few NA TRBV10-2 CASSLAGGTEAFF TGCGCCAGCAGTTTGGCGGGGGGTACTGAAGCTTTCTTT
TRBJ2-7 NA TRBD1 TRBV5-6 CASSLGTVYEQYF TGTGCCAGCAGCCTGGGGACAGTCTACGAGCAGTACTTC
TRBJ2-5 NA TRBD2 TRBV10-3 CAISAGLAGGTQYF TGTGCCATCAGTGCCGGACTAGCGGGGGGGACCCAGTACTTC
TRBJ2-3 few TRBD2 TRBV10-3 CAIKGASGVDTQYF TGTGCCATCAAGGGGGCTAGCGGGGTAGATACGCAGTATTTT
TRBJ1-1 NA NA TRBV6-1 CASSGGTLRSDTEAFF TGTGCCAGCAGTGGTGGGACCTTACGGTCGGACACTGAAGCTTTCTTT
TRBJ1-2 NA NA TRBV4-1 CASSQKDSYYGYTF TGCGCCAGCAGCCAAAAGGATTCCTACTATGGCTACACCTTC
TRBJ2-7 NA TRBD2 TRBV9 CASSESGDSYEQYF TGTGCCAGCAGCGAAAGCGGGGACTCCTACGAGCAGTACTTC
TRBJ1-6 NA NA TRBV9 CASSANWDSPLHF TGTGCCAGCAGCGCTAACTGGGATTCACCCCTCCACTTT
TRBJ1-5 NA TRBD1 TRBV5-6 CASSKNDRVHQPQHF TGTGCCAGCAGCAAGAACGACAGGGTCCATCAGCCCCAGCATTTT
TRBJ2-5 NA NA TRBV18 CASSPGLGAETQYF TGTGCCAGCTCACCGGGGTTGGGGGCGGAGACCCAGTACTTC
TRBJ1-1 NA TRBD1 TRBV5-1 CASSFAGQFEAFF TGCGCCAGCAGCTTCGCGGGACAGTTTGAAGCTTTCTTT
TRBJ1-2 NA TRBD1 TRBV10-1 CASSPGTVLGGYTF TGCGCCAGCAGCCCCGGGACAGTGCTCGGGGGCTACACCTTC
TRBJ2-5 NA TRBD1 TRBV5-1 CASASLTGGETQYF TGCGCCAGCGCCTCACTGACAGGGGGGGAGACCCAGTACTTC
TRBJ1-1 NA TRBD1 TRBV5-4 CASSPRTGGREAFF TGTGCCAGCAGCCCCCGGACAGGGGGCCGCGAAGCTTTCTTT
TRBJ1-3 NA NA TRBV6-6 CASSSDLNTIYF TGTGCCAGCAGTTCCGATTTGAACACCATATATTTT
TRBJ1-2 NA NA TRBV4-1 CASSRIVYGNGYTF TGCGCCAGCAGCCGGATAGTCTACGGTAATGGCTACACCTTC
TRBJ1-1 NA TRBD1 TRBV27 CASSRSNRGETEAFF TGTGCCAGCAGTCGCTCTAACAGGGGCGAGACTGAAGCTTTCTTT
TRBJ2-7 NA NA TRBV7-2 CASSRTGQDSYEQYF TGTGCCAGCAGCCGGACCGGCCAGGACTCCTACGAGCAGTACTTC
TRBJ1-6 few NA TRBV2 CASSVEGNNSPLHF TGTGCCAGCAGTGTTGAGGGGAATAATTCACCCCTCCACTTT
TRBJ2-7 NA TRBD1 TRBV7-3 CASRLGQASSDHF TGTGCCAGCAGACTGGGACAGGCCTCCAGTGATCACTTC
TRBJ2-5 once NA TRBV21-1 CASSAGTGKDQETQYF TGTGCCAGCAGCGCTGGGACAGGAAAGGACCAAGAGACCCAGTACTTC
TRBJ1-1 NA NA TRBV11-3 CASSLGGSTTEAFF TGTGCCAGCAGCTTAGGGGGTTCAACCACTGAAGCTTTCTTT
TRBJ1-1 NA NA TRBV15 CATRRETEDTEAFF TGTGCCACCAGGCGTGAAACAGAGGACACTGAAGCTTTCTTT
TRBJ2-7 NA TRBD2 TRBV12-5 CASVSGDSYEQYF TGTGCTAGTGTGAGCGGGGACTCCTACGAGCAGTACTTC
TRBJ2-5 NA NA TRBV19 CASSSGGYGETQYF TGTGCCAGTAGTAGTGGAGGGTATGGTGAGACCCAGTACTTC
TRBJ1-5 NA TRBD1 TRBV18 CASSPQGALVNQPQHF TGTGCCAGCTCACCACAGGGGGCCCTCGTCAATCAGCCCCAGCATTTT
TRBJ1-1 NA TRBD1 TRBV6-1 CASSGERGLRAEAFF TGTGCCAGCAGTGGTGAGAGGGGGCTTCGGGCTGAAGCTTTCTTT
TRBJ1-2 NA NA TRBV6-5 CASSYRYGYTF TGTGCCAGCAGTTACCGATATGGCTACACCTTC
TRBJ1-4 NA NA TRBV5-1 CASSLEGAAHEKLFF TGCGCCAGCAGCTTGGAAGGGGCGGCTCACGAAAAACTGTTTTTT
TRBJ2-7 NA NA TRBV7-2 CASSSYVPAGSYEQYF TGTGCCAGCAGCTCCTACGTGCCAGCGGGTTCCTACGAGCAGTACTTC
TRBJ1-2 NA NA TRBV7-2 CASSLGGPRGYTF TGTGCCAGCAGCTTAGGGGGTCCGCGTGGCTACACCTTC
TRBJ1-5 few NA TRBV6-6 CASSYSPGQPQHF TGTGCCAGCAGTTACTCCCCAGGCCAGCCCCAGCATTTT
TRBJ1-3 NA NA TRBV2 CASSGDPSGNTIYF TGTGCCAGCAGTGGGGACCCCTCTGGAAACACCATATATTTT
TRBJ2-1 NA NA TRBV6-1 CASSELSFLLSEQFF TGTGCCAGCAGTGAATTGAGTTTCTTACTAAGTGAGCAGTTCTTC
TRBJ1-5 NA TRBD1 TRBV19 CASIPRGWISGQPQHF TGTGCCAGTATTCCCAGGGGGTGGATATCCGGTCAGCCCCAGCATTTT
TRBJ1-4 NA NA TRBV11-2 CASSLRRGNEKLFF TGTGCCAGCAGCTTAAGGAGGGGTAATGAAAAACTGTTTTTT
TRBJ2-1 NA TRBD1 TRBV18 CASSPGDRFYNEQFF TGTGCCAGCTCACCGGGGGACAGGTTCTACAATGAGCAGTTCTTC
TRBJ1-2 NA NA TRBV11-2 CASSRQPNYGYTF TGTGCCAGCAGCCGACAGCCTAACTATGGCTACACCTTC
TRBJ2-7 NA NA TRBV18 CASSPQGFGTEQYF TGTGCCAGCTCACCACAGGGTTTCGGCACCGAGCAGTACTTC
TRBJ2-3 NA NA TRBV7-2 CASSLWGRAGQYF TGTGCCAGCAGCTTATGGGGTCGAGCAGGGCAGTATTTT
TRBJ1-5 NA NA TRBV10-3 CAINESSNQPQHF TGTGCCATCAACGAGAGTAGCAATCAGCCCCAGCATTTT
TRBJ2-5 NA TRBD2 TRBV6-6 CASRRERGGEETQYF TGTGCCAGCAGGAGGGAGCGGGGGGGAGAAGAGACCCAGTACTTC